This is a list of T cell receptor beta chains from one sample in a study of blood T cell repertoires in COVID-19. Produced via immunoSEQ multiplex PCR; TCRdb's table is partial and in-frame only. The sample records approximately 100,000 clones, 86% being singletons. The sample was PBMCs or T cells enriched from blood (not recorded which). These receptors originate from a woman aged 45-65 years who had recovered from COVID-19. Both conserved end residues are part of each CDR3. A D gene is named only where the DNA matches it firmly. Clone size is not always given. Where it is, it says once, few, many or a class for expanded clones.

D,size,V,J,DNA,CDR3
TRBD2,.,TRBV6-6,TRBJ2-2,TGTGCCAGCAGTTATCTTTCCCGGGGGGGCTCCGGGGAGCTGTTTTTT,CASSYLSRGGSGELFF
.,.,TRBV3-1/TRBV3-2,TRBJ2-6,TGTGCCAGCAGCCAAGATAAACCAGGGGTAGCCAACGTCCTGACTTTC,CASSQDKPGVANVLTF
.,once,TRBV7-3,TRBJ2-1,TGTGCCAGCAGAGTCGGGGGAACCTACAATGAGCAGTTCTTC,CASRVGGTYNEQFF
.,.,TRBV7-2,TRBJ2-7,TGTGCCAGCAGCTTAGTAGCGACAAACTCCTACGAGCAGTACTTC,CASSLVATNSYEQYF
.,.,TRBV18,TRBJ1-1,TGTGCCAGCTCAGTTGTCCCGGGAGGGACTGAAGCTTTCTTT,CASSVVPGGTEAFF
.,once,TRBV30,TRBJ2-7,TGTGCCTGGAGTAAGACAGGATCCTACGAGCAGTACTTC,CAWSKTGSYEQYF
TRBD2,.,TRBV5-4,TRBJ2-7,TGTGCCAGCAGCTTGCCCCAGCGGGAGTCTGGGGAGCAGTACTTC,CASSLPQRESGEQYF
.,.,TRBV3-1/TRBV3-2,TRBJ2-1,TGTGCCAGCAGCCTTTACAGGCTACGCTCCTACAATGAGCAGTTCTTC,CASSLYRLRSYNEQFF
TRBD2,.,TRBV19,TRBJ2-3,TGTGCCAGTAGTTGGACTAGCGGGGGCTCAGATACGCAGTATTTT,CASSWTSGGSDTQYF
TRBD2,once,TRBV11-3,TRBJ2-3,TGTGCCAGCAGCCTACGGACTAGCGGGCGGGGAGATACGCAGTATTTT,CASSLRTSGRGDTQYF
.,.,TRBV27,TRBJ1-2,TGTGCCAGCAGCCCCCAAGCGCCAGGGCTTTTCTATGGCTACACCTTC,CASSPQAPGLFYGYTF
TRBD1,.,TRBV7-3,TRBJ2-2,TGTGCCAGCAGCCGGACAGGGTTTAACACCGGGGAGCTGTTTTTT,CASSRTGFNTGELFF
TRBD1,.,TRBV24-1,TRBJ1-1,TGTGCCACCAGTGAACAGGGGAGGACTGAAGCTTTCTTT,CATSEQGRTEAFF
.,.,TRBV3-1/TRBV3-2,TRBJ2-7,TGTGCCAGCAGCCAAGGAGGGTACTCCTACGAGCAGTACTTC,CASSQGGYSYEQYF
TRBD1,.,TRBV5-1,TRBJ1-2,TGCGCCAGCAGCACCCTCGAGGGGGCGTATGGCTACACCTTC,CASSTLEGAYGYTF
TRBD1,.,TRBV5-1,TRBJ1-1,TGCGCCAGCAGCATCCTGACAGGGGGCTCTCAAGGGGCTTTCTTT,CASSILTGGSQGAFF
.,once,TRBV10-3,TRBJ1-1,TGTGCCATCAGTGAGTCGAACCCCTCGAGGGCCTTGAACACTGAAGCTTTCTTT,CAISESNPSRALNTEAFF